A selection of T cell receptor beta chains follows, all from one sample in a study of blood T cell repertoires in COVID-19. Generated by immunoSEQ multiplex PCR, the TCRdb table keeps only in-frame clones and is missing some. The sample contains approximately 400,000 clones, about 91% of which appear only once. The sample was peripheral blood. All receptors derive from a woman aged 50 to 65 with COVID-19, enrolled during active disease. The CDR3 runs from the conserved cysteine through the conserved F or W. A D gene is named only where the DNA matches it firmly. A clone size is listed for some rows: how often the clone was seen (once, few, many), or a class if it is expanded.

D	V	J	size	DNA	CDR3
.	TRBV6-9	TRBJ1-1	once	TGTGCCAGCAGTTATTCAACAGTGGTGAACACTGAAGCTTTCTTT	CASSYSTVVNTEAFF
.	TRBV15	TRBJ1-2	.	TGTGCCACCAGCAGAGATCTGACTCCGGGAAGGGATGGCTACACCTTC	CATSRDLTPGRDGYTF
.	TRBV10-1	TRBJ2-5	few	TGCGCCAGCAGTGACAGGGGCAGCGAGACCCAGTACTTC	CASSDRGSETQYF
TRBD1	TRBV6-1	TRBJ1-4	.	TGTGCCAGCAGTGAATCCCGGACAGGGGGCGAAAAACTGTTTTTT	CASSESRTGGEKLFF
.	TRBV5-1	TRBJ2-2	.	TGCGCCAGCAGCTTTACACAGGCGAACACCGGGGAGCTGTTTTTT	CASSFTQANTGELFF
.	TRBV30	TRBJ2-5	.	TGTGCCGGGGGGTCGGGAGAGACCCAGTACTTC	CAGGSGETQYF
.	TRBV7-2	TRBJ1-5	few	TGTGCCAGCAGCTTAGTAGCCGGGGGGCCCCAGCATTTT	CASSLVAGGPQHF
.	TRBV5-1	TRBJ2-2	.	TGCGCCAGCAGCCGTCGACAGGAGGTTCGGGAGCTGTTTTTT	CASSRRQEVRELFF
.	TRBV12-5	TRBJ2-1	.	TGTGCTAGTGGGGGGGGCTCCTACAATGAGCAGTTCTTC	CASGGGSYNEQFF
.	TRBV10-1	TRBJ1-1	few	TGCGCCAGCAGTGAGTCTGTGGCAGGGGCCCAAGGCACTGAAGCTTTCTTT	CASSESVAGAQGTEAFF
.	TRBV5-1	TRBJ1-2	.	TGCGCCAGCAGCTTCGGGAACTATGGCTACACCTTC	CASSFGNYGYTF
.	TRBV12-5	TRBJ1-6	.	TGTGCTAGTGGTTTAGAGAATAATTCACCCCTCCACTTT	CASGLENNSPLHF
.	TRBV10-3	TRBJ1-6	.	TGTGCCATCAGTGAGGCAGGGGCTCCTAATTCACCCCTCCACTTT	CAISEAGAPNSPLHF
.	TRBV19	TRBJ1-1	.	TGTGCCAGTAGTATCCCAGGTAACACTGAAGCTTTCTTT	CASSIPGNTEAFF
TRBD1	TRBV19	TRBJ1-2	.	TGTGCCAGTAGTACCAAGACAGGGGACAACTATGGCTACACCTTC	CASSTKTGDNYGYTF
TRBD1	TRBV5-1	TRBJ1-1	.	TGCGCCAGCAGCCGAACGACAGGGCCTGAAGCTTTCTTT	CASSRTTGPEAFF
TRBD1	TRBV5-6	TRBJ1-1	.	TGTGCCAGCAGCTTGGGGGACAGGTTGAACACTGAAGCTTTCTTT	CASSLGDRLNTEAFF
TRBD1	TRBV6-5	TRBJ1-2	.	TGTGCCAGCAGCCCGAGACAGGGGGAGAGATATGGCTACACCTTC	CASSPRQGERYGYTF
TRBD2	TRBV28	TRBJ2-1	once	TGTGCCAGCAGACCAACGATAAAGACTAGCGGGGGGGTGAATGAGCAGTTCTTC	CASRPTIKTSGGVNEQFF
TRBD1	TRBV7-2	TRBJ1-1	.	TGTGCCAGCAGCTGGCGACAGGGGACGAATGAAGCTTTCTTT	CASSWRQGTNEAFF
.	TRBV12-5	TRBJ1-1	once	TGTGCTAGTGGTTTGGTAGAGGCGACAGGAGAGGCTTTCTTT	CASGLVEATGEAFF
.	TRBV2	TRBJ1-2	.	TGTGCCAGCAGTGTCGGGTCTTTGCCCGGGGGCTACACCTTC	CASSVGSLPGGYTF
.	TRBV4-2	TRBJ1-2	.	TGTGCCAGCAGCCAAGAAAATGTTTATGGGCCCCCGTATGGCTACACCTTC	CASSQENVYGPPYGYTF
TRBD1	TRBV5-1	TRBJ1-2	.	TGCGCCAGCAGCGGGACAGGGAACGGCTACACCTTC	CASSGTGNGYTF
.	TRBV2	TRBJ1-6	.	TGTGCCAGCAGCGATTTGAGCCGAGGCCAACGATCACCCCTCCACTTT	CASSDLSRGQRSPLHF
.	TRBV9	TRBJ1-3	once	TGTGCCAGCAGCGTAGTTAGCGAAACAGGGTCGGGAAACACCATATATTTT	CASSVVSETGSGNTIYF
.	TRBV19	TRBJ1-1	.	TGTGCCAGTAGTCGGGGTCAAGGGTCCCGTGAAGCTTTCTTT	CASSRGQGSREAFF
.	TRBV27	TRBJ1-4	.	TGTGCCAGCAGTCCGGACAGAGTGGCTGGGAAACTGTTTTTT	CASSPDRVAGKLFF
.	TRBV3-1/TRBV3-2	TRBJ2-3	.	TGTGCCAGCAGCCAAGATCGGCGGGGGCCATACACAGATACGCAGTATTTT	CASSQDRRGPYTDTQYF
.	TRBV9	TRBJ1-1	.	TGTGCCAGCAGCGTAGATGGGGGGTACACTGAAGCTTTCTTT	CASSVDGGYTEAFF
.	TRBV19	TRBJ1-4	.	TGTGCCAGTAGCGGGACGTCCGGGGGAGGAACTAATGAAAAACTGTTTTTT	CASSGTSGGGTNEKLFF
.	TRBV7-9	TRBJ1-2	.	TGTGCCAGCAGCTTCGGCACGGGAGGGGGATATGGCTACACCTTC	CASSFGTGGGYGYTF
TRBD1	TRBV10-2	TRBJ2-7	.	TGCGCCAGCTGCCGTGGACAGGGGTCTTTCGAGCAGTACTTC	CASCRGQGSFEQYF
TRBD1	TRBV6-5	TRBJ1-2	.	TGTGCCAGCAGTTACGGGGGACAGCGTAGGGGATATGGCTACACCTTC	CASSYGGQRRGYGYTF
.	TRBV5-1	TRBJ1-1	.	TGCGCCAGCAGCTTGGGAGTAAGCAGGGCTACTGAAGCTTTCTTT	CASSLGVSRATEAFF
TRBD2	TRBV10-3	TRBJ2-2	.	TGTGCCATCAGTCGACTAGCGGGAGCGAACACCGGGGAGCTGTTTTTT	CAISRLAGANTGELFF
.	TRBV9	TRBJ2-7	.	TGTGCCAGCAGCGAGGGGGGGGACGGCTACGAGCAGTACTTC	CASSEGGDGYEQYF
.	TRBV9	TRBJ1-4	few	TGTGCCAGCAGCGGGGGACTTAATGAAAAACTGTTTTTT	CASSGGLNEKLFF
TRBD1	TRBV7-9	TRBJ1-2	.	TGTGCCAGCAGCACGGACAGGGAGGAGAGGGGCTACACCTTC	CASSTDREERGYTF
.	TRBV19	TRBJ2-7	.	TGTGCCAGCGCGAGTAGCTCCTACGAGCAGTACTTC	CASASSSYEQYF
.	TRBV13	TRBJ2-2	.	TGTGCCAGCGGGGAAGGAGGGGTCTACGGCAGGGAGCTGTTTTTT	CASGEGGVYGRELFF
TRBD2	TRBV28	TRBJ2-6	once	TGTGCCAGCAGTTTAGCGGGGGTCTCTGGGGCCAACGTCCTGACTTTC	CASSLAGVSGANVLTF
TRBD1	TRBV6-5	TRBJ1-1	.	TGTGCCAGCAGTTCACAGGGGGTGGAAGCTTTCTTT	CASSSQGVEAFF
.	TRBV7-9	TRBJ1-1	.	TGTGCCAGCAGCTTATTGTCTGGGGCCGACACTGAAGCTTTCTTT	CASSLLSGADTEAFF
TRBD2	TRBV7-7	TRBJ2-5	.	TGTGCCAGCAGCCTCGGGACTAGTCCTTCCCAAGAGACCCAGTACTTC	CASSLGTSPSQETQYF
TRBD1	TRBV4-2	TRBJ1-2	.	TGTGCCAGCAGCCATCCCGAACAGGGGGCAGGTGGCTACACCTTC	CASSHPEQGAGGYTF